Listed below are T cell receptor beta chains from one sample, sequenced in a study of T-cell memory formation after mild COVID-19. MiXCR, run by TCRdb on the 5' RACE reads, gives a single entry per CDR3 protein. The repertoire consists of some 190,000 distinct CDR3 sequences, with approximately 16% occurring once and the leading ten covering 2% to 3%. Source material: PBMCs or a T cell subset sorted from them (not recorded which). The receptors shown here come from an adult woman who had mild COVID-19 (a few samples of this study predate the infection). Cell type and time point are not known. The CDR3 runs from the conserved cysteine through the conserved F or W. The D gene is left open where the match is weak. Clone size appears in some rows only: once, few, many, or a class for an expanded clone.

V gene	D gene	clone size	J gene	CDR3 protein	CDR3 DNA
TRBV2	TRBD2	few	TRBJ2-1	CANKLAGGPVSYNEQFF	TGTGCCAACAAACTAGCGGGAGGGCCGGTATCCTACAATGAGCAGTTCTTC
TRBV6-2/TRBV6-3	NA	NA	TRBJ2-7	CASSYSLGSYEQYF	TGTGCCAGCAGTTACTCCCTGGGTTCCTACGAGCAGTACTTC
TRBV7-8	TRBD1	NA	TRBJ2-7	CASSVDRADEQYF	TGTGCCAGCAGCGTAGACAGGGCGGACGAGCAGTACTTC
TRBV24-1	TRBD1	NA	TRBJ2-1	CATSDLGQGAVNEQFF	TGTGCCACCAGTGATTTGGGTCAGGGGGCGGTCAATGAGCAGTTCTTC
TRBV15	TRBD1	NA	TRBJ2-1	CATSRTWPGGWGNEQFF	TGTGCCACCAGCAGGACCTGGCCAGGGGGTTGGGGGAATGAGCAGTTCTTC
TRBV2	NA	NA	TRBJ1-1	CASSAQESTEAFF	TGTGCCAGCAGTGCACAAGAGTCCACTGAAGCTTTCTTT
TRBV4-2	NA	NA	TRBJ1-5	CASSPASGGGNQPQHF	TGTGCCAGCAGCCCGGCTAGCGGGGGGGGCAATCAGCCCCAGCATTTT
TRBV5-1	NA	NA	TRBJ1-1	CASSPFAGNTEAFF	TGCGCCAGCAGCCCGTTCGCAGGGAACACTGAAGCTTTCTTT
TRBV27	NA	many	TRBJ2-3	CASSSHSTDTQYF	TGTGCCAGCAGCAGTCATAGCACAGATACGCAGTATTTT
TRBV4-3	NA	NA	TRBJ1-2	CASSQDASGRHTF	TGCGCCAGCAGCCAAGATGCGAGCGGGCGTCACACCTTC
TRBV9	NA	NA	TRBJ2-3	CASSVGPLGTDTQYF	TGTGCCAGCAGCGTAGGCCCATTGGGCACAGATACGCAGTATTTT
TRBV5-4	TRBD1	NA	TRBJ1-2	CASSSDRGRGYTF	TGTGCCAGCAGCTCAGACAGGGGGCGCGGCTACACCTTC
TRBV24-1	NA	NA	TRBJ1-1	CATSRTDYTEAFF	TGTGCCACCAGTCGGACTGACTACACTGAAGCTTTCTTT
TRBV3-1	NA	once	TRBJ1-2	CASSQRGHGYTF	TGTGCCAGCAGCCAACGAGGGCATGGCTACACCTTC
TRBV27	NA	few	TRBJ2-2	CASRTNTGELFF	TGTGCCAGCAGAACGAACACCGGGGAGCTGTTTTTT
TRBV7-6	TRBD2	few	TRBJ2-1	CASSLAGLHNEQFF	TGTGCCAGCAGCTTAGCGGGACTACACAATGAGCAGTTCTTC
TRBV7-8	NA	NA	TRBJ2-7	CASSLLRSDGSAYEQYF	TGTGCCAGCAGCTTACTGAGGTCCGACGGGAGCGCCTACGAGCAGTACTTC
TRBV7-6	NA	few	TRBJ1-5	CASSLAGHSNQPQHF	TGTGCCAGCAGCTTAGCAGGGCATAGCAATCAGCCCCAGCATTTT
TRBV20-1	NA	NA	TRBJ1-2	CSASVSGYTF	TGCAGTGCTAGTGTGAGTGGCTACACCTTC
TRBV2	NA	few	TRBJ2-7	CASSVQRTYEQYF	TGTGCCAGCAGTGTACAGAGGACCTACGAGCAGTACTTC
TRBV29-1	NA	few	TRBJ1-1	CSVDKTQRTEAFF	TGCAGCGTTGATAAGACCCAACGGACTGAAGCTTTCTTT
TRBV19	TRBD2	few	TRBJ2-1	CASSLGGGTQYNEQFF	TGTGCCAGTTCACTCGGGGGGGGCACTCAGTACAATGAGCAGTTCTTC
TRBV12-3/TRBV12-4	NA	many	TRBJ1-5	CASSPQGFQPQHF	TGTGCCAGCAGTCCACAGGGTTTTCAGCCCCAGCATTTT
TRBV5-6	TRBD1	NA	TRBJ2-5	CASSSDRGLWVNF	TGTGCCAGCAGCTCGGACAGGGGACTTTGGGTGAACTTC
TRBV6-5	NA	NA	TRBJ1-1	CASSGQYEAFF	TGTGCCAGCAGTGGTCAATATGAAGCTTTCTTT
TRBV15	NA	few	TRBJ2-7	CATSRDTSYEQYF	TGTGCCACCAGCAGAGACACCTCCTACGAGCAGTACTTC
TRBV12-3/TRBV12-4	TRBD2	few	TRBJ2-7	CASSFSSGRLGRSYEQYF	TGTGCCAGCAGTTTTTCTAGCGGGAGACTCGGGCGGTCCTACGAGCAGTACTTC
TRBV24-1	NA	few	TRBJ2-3	CATSLSTDTQYF	TGTGCCACCAGTTTGTCCACAGATACGCAGTATTTT
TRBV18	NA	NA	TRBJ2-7	CASSPPSGSLGEQYF	TGTGCCAGCTCACCACCGTCCGGGAGCTTGGGGGAGCAGTACTTC
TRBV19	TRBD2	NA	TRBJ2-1	CASSSWTSGGSYNEQFF	TGTGCCAGTAGTAGTTGGACTAGCGGGGGCTCCTACAATGAGCAGTTCTTC
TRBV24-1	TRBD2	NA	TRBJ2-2	CATSDWTRKGTGELFF	TGTGCCACCAGTGATTGGACTAGAAAGGGCACCGGGGAGCTGTTTTTT
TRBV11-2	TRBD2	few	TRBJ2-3	CASSRLAGGGDTQYF	TGTGCCAGCAGTCGACTAGCGGGAGGCGGGGATACGCAGTATTTT
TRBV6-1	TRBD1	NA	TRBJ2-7	CASSGQGVSYEQYF	TGTGCCAGCAGCGGACAGGGGGTGTCCTACGAGCAGTACTTC
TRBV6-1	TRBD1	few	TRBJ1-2	CASVSGTGRVYGYTF	TGTGCCAGCGTCTCGGGGACAGGGAGAGTCTATGGCTACACCTTC
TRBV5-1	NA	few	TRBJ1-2	CASSLVGREVSGYTF	TGCGCCAGCAGCTTGGTTGGCAGGGAAGTTTCTGGCTACACCTTC
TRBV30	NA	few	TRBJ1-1	CAWTGFMNTEAFF	TGTGCCTGGACAGGATTCATGAACACTGAAGCTTTCTTT
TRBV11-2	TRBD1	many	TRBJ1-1	CASRNSGTGGNTEAFF	TGTGCCAGCAGAAACTCCGGGACAGGGGGGAACACTGAAGCTTTCTTT
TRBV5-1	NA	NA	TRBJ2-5	CASSLSLVGSAQETQYF	TGCGCCAGCAGCTTAAGTCTTGTAGGGAGCGCCCAAGAGACCCAGTACTTC
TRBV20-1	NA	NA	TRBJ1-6	CSATPPGQYNSPLHF	TGCAGTGCTACGCCCCCAGGGCAATATAATTCACCCCTCCACTTT
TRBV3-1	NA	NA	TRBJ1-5	CASSQDTQPQHF	TGTGCCAGCAGCCAAGATACTCAGCCCCAGCATTTT
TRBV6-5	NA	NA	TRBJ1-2	CASSYSRGVGRVYGYTF	TGTGCCAGCAGTTACTCCAGAGGTGTCGGCAGAGTCTATGGCTACACCTTC
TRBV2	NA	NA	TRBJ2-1	CASSPGGRTSEQFF	TGTGCCAGCAGTCCCGGGGGACGGACAAGTGAGCAGTTCTTC
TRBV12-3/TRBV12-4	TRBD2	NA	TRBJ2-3	CASTPRTSGGADTQYF	TGTGCCAGCACACCAAGGACTAGCGGGGGGGCAGATACGCAGTATTTT
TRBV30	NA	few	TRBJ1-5	CAWANGNQPQHF	TGTGCCTGGGCCAATGGCAATCAGCCCCAGCATTTT
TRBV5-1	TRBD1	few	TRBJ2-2	CASSFRDSTGELFF	TGCGCCAGCAGCTTCCGGGACAGCACCGGGGAGCTGTTTTTT
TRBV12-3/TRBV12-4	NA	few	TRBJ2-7	CASSALVSGEQYF	TGTGCCAGCAGCGCACTAGTTTCAGGCGAGCAGTACTTC
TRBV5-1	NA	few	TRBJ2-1	CASSSSGLNNEQFF	TGCGCCAGCAGCTCCTCGGGACTCAACAATGAGCAGTTCTTC
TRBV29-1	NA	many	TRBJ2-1	CSVWGYNEQFF	TGCAGCGTCTGGGGATACAATGAGCAGTTCTTC
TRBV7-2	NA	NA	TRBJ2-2	CASSPYIGELFF	TGTGCCAGCAGCCCATATATTGGGGAGCTGTTTTTT
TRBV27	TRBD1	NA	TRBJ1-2	CASSDRDLGTYGYTF	TGTGCCAGCAGCGACAGGGACCTGGGGACCTATGGCTACACCTTC
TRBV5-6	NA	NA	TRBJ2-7	CASSRPGPYEQYF	TGTGCCAGCAGCCGCCCGGGACCCTACGAGCAGTACTTC
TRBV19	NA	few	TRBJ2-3	CASSIGGPHTDTQYF	TGTGCCAGTAGTATCGGGGGGCCCCACACAGATACGCAGTATTTT
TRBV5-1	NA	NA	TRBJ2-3	CASSFRGARTSSTDTQYF	TGCGCCAGCAGCTTTCGGGGGGCCCGTACTTCTAGCACAGATACGCAGTATTTT
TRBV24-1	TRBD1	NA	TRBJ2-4	CATSDLDRVRAKNIQYF	TGTGCCACCAGTGACCTAGACAGGGTCCGGGCCAAAAACATTCAGTACTTC
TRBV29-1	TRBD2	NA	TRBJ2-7	CSARHLAGGTYEQYF	TGCAGCGCCCGGCATCTAGCCGGGGGGACCTACGAGCAGTACTTC
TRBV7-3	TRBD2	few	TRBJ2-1	CASSLAGGPPREQFF	TGTGCCAGCAGCTTAGCGGGAGGCCCACCTCGGGAGCAGTTCTTC
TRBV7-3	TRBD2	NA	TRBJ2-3	CASSLLASGGTQYF	TGTGCCAGCAGCTTACTGGCTAGCGGCGGTACGCAGTATTTT